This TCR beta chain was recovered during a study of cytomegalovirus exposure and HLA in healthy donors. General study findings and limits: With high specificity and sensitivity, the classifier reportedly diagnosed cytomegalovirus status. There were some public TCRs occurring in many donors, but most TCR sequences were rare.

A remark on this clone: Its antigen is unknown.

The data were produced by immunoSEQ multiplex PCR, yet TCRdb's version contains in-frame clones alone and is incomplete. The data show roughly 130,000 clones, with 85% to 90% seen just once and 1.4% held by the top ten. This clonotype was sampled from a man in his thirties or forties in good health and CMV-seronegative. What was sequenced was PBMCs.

The CDR3 bases are TGTGCCAGTAGACGGGCCGGGACAGTAGACTCCTACGAGCAGTACTTC. Translated: CASRRAGTVDSYEQYF. V gene TRBV19 combines with J gene TRBJ2-7, with 7 bases identical to TRBD1. Germline V gene lookup returns CDR1 LNHDA and CDR2 SQIVND (reference sequence). The CDR3 is made up of 16 amino acids. V was clipped by 6 bases and J by 0 bases; unmatched bases: 11.